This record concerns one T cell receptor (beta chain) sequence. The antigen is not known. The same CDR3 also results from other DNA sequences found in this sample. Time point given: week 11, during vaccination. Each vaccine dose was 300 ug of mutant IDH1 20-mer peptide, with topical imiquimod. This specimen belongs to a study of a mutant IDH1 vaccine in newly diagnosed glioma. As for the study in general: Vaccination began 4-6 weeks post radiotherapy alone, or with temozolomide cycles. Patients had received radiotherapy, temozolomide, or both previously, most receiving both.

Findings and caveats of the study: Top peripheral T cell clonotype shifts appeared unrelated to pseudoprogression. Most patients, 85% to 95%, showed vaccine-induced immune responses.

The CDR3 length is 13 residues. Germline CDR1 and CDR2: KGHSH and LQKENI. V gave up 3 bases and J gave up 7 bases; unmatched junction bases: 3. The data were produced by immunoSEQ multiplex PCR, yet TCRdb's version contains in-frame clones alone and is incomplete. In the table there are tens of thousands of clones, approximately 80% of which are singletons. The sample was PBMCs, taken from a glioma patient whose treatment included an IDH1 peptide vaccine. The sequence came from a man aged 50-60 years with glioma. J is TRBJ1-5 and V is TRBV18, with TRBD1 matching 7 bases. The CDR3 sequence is CASSPDRAQPQHF. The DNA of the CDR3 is TGTGCCAGCTCACCCGACAGGGCCCAGCCCCAGCATTTT.